The text below deals with one T cell receptor beta chain. The data stem from a study of T cell responses to AZD1222 COVID-19 vaccine. Method: immunoSEQ multiplex PCR; TCRdb's copy keeps in-frame clones and lacks some. The table shows more than 95,000 clones, with 88% occurring only once. Germline V gives CDR1 KGHSH, CDR2 LQKENI. CDR3 length equals 16 residues. V lost 3 bases to trimming and J lost 0 bases, with 14 bases between them. This receptor was obtained from an adult who received the AZD1222 COVID-19 vaccine. The J gene is TRBJ1-1, the V gene TRBV18; perhaps TRBD1 as D (6 bases). The source was peripheral blood, collected 28 days after the second AZD1222 dose. CDR3 residues: CASSPRGTVMNTEAFF. The CDR3 DNA reads as TGTGCCAGCTCACCCAGGGGCACTGTCATGAACACTGAAGCTTTCTTT.